This T cell receptor (beta chain) was retrieved from a study of blood T cell repertoires in COVID-19. Recovered Cohort 3 donors showed two negative PCRs, clearance, or symptom resolution. Source study methods: Estimates of nucleated cell counts were drawn from the amplification of reference gene primers. The repertoire was sequenced with immunoSEQ multiplex PCR; TCRdb's copy has only in-frame clones and lacks some. V, J and clone size reflect that table, while D and trimming were determined from the DNA. The sample gives some 200,000 clones, approximately 85% of which show up once; 10% to 15% is in the top ten. V gave up 6 bases and J gave up 4 bases; unmatched junction bases: 8. The CDR3 is made up of 15 amino acids. Germline CDR1 is LGHNA and CDR2 is YSLEER.

The rearrangement links TRBV4-3 to TRBJ1-4; 7 bases line up with TRBD1. This receptor was identified in a man aged 35 to 55 who had recovered from COVID-19. The specimen sequenced was PBMCs or T cells enriched from blood (not recorded which). This CDR3 reads CASRLRQGINEKLFF. CDR3 coding DNA: TGCGCCAGCAGACTAAGACAGGGTATTAATGAAAAACTGTTTTTT.